The 4 T cell receptor beta chains below were found in one sample sequenced in a study of post-analysis software for immune sequencing data (dated by TCRdb to between 2014 and 2016). Libraries were built with PCR. Reads for this sample came from an Illumina HiSeq 2500. To reduce PCR and sequencing biases, unique molecular identifiers were incorporated into the TCR beta cDNA libraries. TCRdb trimmed public reads at Q25 via fastp, called clones via MiXCR and kept in-frame beta chains. A single entry per CDR3 protein holds the most common genes and DNA from its merged rows. The sample profile shows around 770,000 distinct CDR3 sequences; around 42% of them were found once. The ten largest clones represent roughly 4.9% of the sample. Antigens of these TCRs are unknown. The research as a whole found: Significantly higher frequencies in patients than in controls were found for a few TRBV segments, including TRBV5-6, TRBV5-1 and TRBV20-1.

The sequenced sample consisted of blood. These receptors came from a girl aged 5-17 years with multiple sclerosis.

This sequence joins TRBV6-2 or TRBV6-3 and TRBJ1-1; D ambiguous. V lost 3 bases to trimming and J lost 6 bases, with 8 bases between them. The CDR3 has 12 amino acids. Germline V gene sequence: CDR1 MNHEY, CDR2 SVGEGT. CDR3 in amino acids: CASSYAPSEAFF. The DNA for the CDR3 is TGTGCCAGCAGTTATGCCCCTTCTGAAGCTTTCTTT.

V and J are TRBV4-2 and TRBJ1-4; no firm D call. CDR3 length: 11 residues. V lost 0 bases and J 12 bases, leaving 5 bases between the germline ends. Germline V gene lookup returns CDR1 LGHNA and CDR2 YNFKEQ. In nucleotides, the CDR3 is TGTGCCAGCAGCCAAGATGAGGAACTGTTTTTT. Translating it yields CASSQDEELFF.

This clonotype was seen a handful of times. The chain combines TRBV4-1 with TRBJ2-7; D call uncertain. CDR3 length equals 15 residues. The germline V and J ends were trimmed by 0 bases and 5 bases, with 14 bases remaining between them. CDR1 is MGHRA and CDR2 is YSYEKL in the germline V gene. DNA for the CDR3: TGCGCCAGCAGCCAAGAGAGCAGGCTTTGGGACGAGCAGTACTTC. Amino acids: CASSQESRLWDEQYF.

This clonotype was found a few times. This rearrangement joins TRBV7-3 to TRBJ2-1; 11 bases line up with TRBD2. CDR3 length: 15 residues. Unmatched junction bases numbered 6, after V lost 5 bases and J lost 6 bases. CDR1 and CDR2 (germline): SGHTA, FQGTGA. The CDR3 sequence is CASSLGTSGGNEQFF. CDR3 DNA sequence: TGTGCCAGCAGCCTTGGGACTAGCGGAGGCAATGAGCAGTTCTTC.